Reported below is one T cell receptor (beta chain). Its specific antigen is unknown. No quality values exist for individual bases; no much larger clone is one base distant. The cohort consisted of 670 or so healthy bone marrow donors. All cohort members were sampled while nominally healthy, although unrecorded immune exposures were likely present. The donor tested CMV seronegative, placing the donor among the roughly 400 seronegative members of the cohort. Every donor gave a peripheral blood sample, and the peripheral blood mononuclear cells from that sample were used for TCR beta sequencing. The Qiagen DNeasy Blood Extraction Kit was used to extract genomic DNA from the blood cell samples. This sample is drawn from a study of cytomegalovirus exposure and HLA in healthy donors (dated by TCRdb to between 2016 and 2019). About the study as a whole: An earlier analysis of approximately 640 of the donors reported roughly 300 Gb of sequence data and around 110 million unique TCR beta sequences from about 179 million T cells. Class I and class II HLA loci were covered by the typing at four-digit resolution. In addition to the first cohort of 650 to 800 subjects, a separate validation cohort of 120 different subjects was used. The study aimed to test whether cataloging public T cell receptors could reveal signatures of past pathogen exposure. To decide whether each TCR beta V gene segment behaved as functional or pseudogenic, an earlier analysis of some 600 of the donors relied on high-throughput TCR beta sequencing. In a later analysis, previously published TCR beta repertoires from 670 or so donors were re-analyzed and high-resolution HLA genotyping was added so that TCR occurrence patterns could be studied. In the later analysis, no new phenotypic data were used to find candidate immune exposures; instead, reliance was placed on TCR beta sequences and their occurrence across donors. Four to six DR-DQ haplotypes were handled as single units for association and clustering, since linkage in the cohort was strong. Typing coverage differed by locus: A, B, C, DRB1 and DQB1 were typed in roughly 629-630 donors, DQA1 in about 500, DPA1 in 600 to 610, and DPB1 in 450 to 480. Every repertoire in the discovery cohort had been generated on one and the same sequencing platform. Among a few hundred genotyped donors of the cohort, an average of approximately 240,000 unique TCR beta nucleotide sequences were sequenced per donor, roughly 18% of them non-productive. Alongside the repertoire data, information on donor age, sex, ethnicity and CMV serostatus was compiled. Roughly 300 gigabases of sequencing data and around 88 million unique TCR sequences made up an early release that covered 640 HLA-typed donors. The study profiled the T cell repertoires of hundreds of subjects by immunosequencing and related them to cytomegalovirus serostatus. A later genetic analysis used genome-wide SNP genotypes for about 65% of the roughly 670 donors, treating that subset as a discovery cohort. Of the 300 to 450 genotyped donors, more than 75% were placed in the genetic ancestry cluster associated with self-reported Caucasian donors. The study combined high-throughput TCR immunosequencing, statistical association of individual TCRs with disease status, and machine learning to predict cytomegalovirus infection status.

Library creation used the immunoSEQ multiplex PCR assay. A mixture of 60 forward primers for TCR Vbeta segments and 13 reverse primers for TCR Jbeta segments was used in the multiplex PCR. The CDR3 region of rearranged TCR beta genes was amplified from genomic DNA by a multiplex PCR assay. The amplified TCR beta libraries were sequenced on the Illumina HiSeq System as 87-base-pair reads. From the authors' description of their analysis: In a later analysis, some 80 million unique TCR beta chains were counted across the roughly 610 repertoires, and roughly 11 million of these chains were shared by at least two donors. Raw reads were error-corrected and collapsed into unique sequences with a nearest-neighbor algorithm that merged closely related sequences to remove PCR and sequencing errors. CDR3 sequences were aligned to IMGT reference sequences to assign V, D and J gene segments. Each retained sequence needed at least a six-nucleotide match to both a V gene segment and a J gene segment. A rearrangement was called productive if the CDR3 had no stop codons and remained in frame with V and J, and every other rearrangement was called non-productive. Following IMGT convention, CDR3 was defined as the stretch from the second conserved V-encoded cysteine up to the conserved J-encoded phenylalanine. The earlier analysis of 500 to 650 of the donors excluded any sequence lacking an unambiguous match to a single V gene segment. In an earlier analysis of several hundred of the donors, V segments were called functional above 56.7% productive rearrangements and were called segregating when the between-donor standard deviation exceeded 5%. To diagnose cytomegalovirus status from the catalog of TCR beta chain sequences, a statistical classification framework was built. V and J gene assignment, in a later analysis, came from comparing TCR nucleotide sequences with IMGT/GENE-DB human TR gene sequences. A later analysis assigned CDR3 sequences and most-parsimonious VDJ recombination scenarios with the TCRdist pipeline. A later analysis defined each TCR beta chain by its CDR3 amino acid sequence plus V-gene family, and excluded reads lacking a unique V-gene family. A later analysis removed 600 or so highly shared, low-generation-probability nucleotide sequences to deal with suspected cross-contamination and a sequencing artifact. In a later analysis, a clonal expansion index was calculated for each public chain from normalized within-repertoire ranks of inferred template counts. In a later analysis, generation probabilities were computed using a VDJ recombination model fitted to out-of-frame rearrangements, and the results were checked against IGoR. A later analysis scored TCR-TCR, TCR-HLA and TCR-CMV co-occurrence with hypergeometric tests, applying a repertoire-size bias correction to TCR pairs. To estimate false discovery rates, a later analysis permuted the HLA or CMV assignments 20 times. In a later analysis, co-occurring TCRs were grouped using DBSCAN, and TCRdist sequence similarity was added for clustering within HLA-allele-positive subsets. Co-occurrence clustering excluded repertoires with fewer than 30,000 or more than 120,000 public chains, plus five with anomalous nucleotide sharing. TCRdb stores this immuneACCESS table with in-frame sequences only. Part of the clones is absent; in the studies checked, under half of the shortfall reflects unresolved V genes, and no reason is known for the rest. D and trimming were read from the DNA, whereas the V and J calls and clone size are those reported in that table. The sample table lists 130,000 to 150,000 clones, just under 70% of them with a count of one. The ten biggest clones cover 4% to 5.5% of the sample.

Results the study describes overall, beyond this receptor: Immune exposure information for the cohort was limited to CMV serostatus. Across donors, most TCR sequences were observed very rarely, whereas some public TCRs were present in many individuals. Only TCR beta chains were sequenced in this cohort, and the absence of alpha or paired-chain data limited detectable features. Strong co-occurrence of HLA alleles, especially DR and DQ, made assigning TCR associations to individual alleles difficult. Because some donors lacked HLA typing at each locus, the association tests relied only on the typed subset. The study listed approximately 150 TCR beta chains as associated with cytomegalovirus. According to a later analysis, TCR association rates differed among HLA loci, with DRB1 alleles showing the most associated TCRs and HLA-C alleles showing the fewest. In an earlier analysis of approximately 590 of the donors, most TCR beta V segments appeared in productive rearrangements about 87% or about 30% of the time, broadly matching IMGT annotations. Roughly uniform sequencing depth across donors was assumed in presence/absence analyses, although this assumption may not hold. According to a later analysis, most CMV-associated TCR beta chains appeared to be HLA-restricted, and the HLA associations seemed to be driven largely by CMV exposure. The authors suggested that the approach could potentially be extended to other disease states and immunological phenotypes. Correlated functional status among segregating V segments might reflect linkage disequilibrium, but an unknown experimental factor could not be ruled out. A later analysis found that HLA-associated TCR beta chains were more clonally expanded and had lower generation probabilities than equally common non-associated chains. Specific HLA alleles were associated with about 17,000 TCR beta sequences at a false discovery rate of 0.05 in a later analysis. Three of the identified cytomegalovirus-associated TCR beta chains were confirmed in vitro to be specific for cytomegalovirus antigens. A further reported finding was that TCR beta sequences accurately predicted the HLA-A and HLA-B alleles for most subjects in the first cohort. Because counts were too low, seventeen rarely observed V segments, including chromosome 9 orphons, were excluded from the earlier analysis of 587 of the donors. The sequencing pipeline was judged likely to have produced a cluster of highly shared sequence variants as a technical artifact. Several of the top co-occurrence clusters appeared to be linked to parvovirus B19, influenza, CMV and Epstein-Barr virus, according to a later analysis. The classifier was reported to diagnose cytomegalovirus status with high specificity and sensitivity in both the original and validation cohorts. According to a later genetic analysis, donors in an Asian-associated ancestry cluster had fewer N-insertions in productive TCRs than the approximately 700-donor mean. A later genetic analysis associated a missense DCLRE1C variant with V-gene and J-gene trimming of TCR beta chains, and an independent cohort replicated the association.

The sequence derives from a man aged 55-75 years in good health and CMV-seronegative. The sequencing input was PBMCs.

At the DNA level, the sequence is TGTGCCAGCAGCTTAGTTCCGGACAGGACAACTAATGAAAAACTGTTTTTT. This translates into CASSLVPDRTTNEKLFF. The chain employs TRBV7-2 and TRBJ1-4, with 7 bases in between that match TRBD1. According to the germline V gene, CDR1 reads SGHTA and CDR2 reads FQGNSA. V loses 1 base at its end and J loses 0 bases; junction bases beyond the gene matches: 5. The CDR3 has 17 amino acids, counting the end cysteine and phenylalanine. Kept here is only the CDR3 DNA, which spans 51 bases and is read in frame from base 1.